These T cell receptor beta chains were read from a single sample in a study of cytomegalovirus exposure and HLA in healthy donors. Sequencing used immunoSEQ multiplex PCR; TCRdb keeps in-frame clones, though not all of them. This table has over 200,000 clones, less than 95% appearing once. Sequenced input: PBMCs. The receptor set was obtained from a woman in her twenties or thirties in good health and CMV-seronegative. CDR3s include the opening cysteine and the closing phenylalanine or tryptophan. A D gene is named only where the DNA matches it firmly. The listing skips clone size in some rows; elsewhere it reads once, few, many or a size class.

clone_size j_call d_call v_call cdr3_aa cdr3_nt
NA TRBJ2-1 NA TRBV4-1 CASSHGGTGNEQFF TGCGCCAGCAGCCACGGGGGTACAGGCAATGAGCAGTTCTTC
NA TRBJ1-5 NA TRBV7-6 CASSLSEGSNQPQHF TGTGCCAGCAGCTTATCCGAGGGTAGCAATCAGCCCCAGCATTTT
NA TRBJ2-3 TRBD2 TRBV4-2 CASSQDLLRLAGGDTQYF TGTGCCAGCAGCCAAGATCTTCTTCGACTAGCGGGAGGAGATACGCAGTATTTT
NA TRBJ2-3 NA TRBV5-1 CASSLGADTDTQYF TGCGCCAGCAGCTTGGGGGCAGACACAGATACGCAGTATTTT
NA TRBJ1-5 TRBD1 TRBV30 CAWRTGNQPQHF TGTGCCTGGCGGACAGGGAATCAGCCCCAGCATTTT
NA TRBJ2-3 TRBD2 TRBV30 CAFQPLAGVTDTQYF TGTGCCTTCCAACCTCTAGCGGGAGTCACAGATACGCAGTATTTT
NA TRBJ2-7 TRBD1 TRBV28 CASKFTGQGSEQYF TGTGCCAGCAAGTTCACGGGACAGGGCTCCGAGCAGTACTTC
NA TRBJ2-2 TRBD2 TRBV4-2 CASRPRREGLGTGELFF TGTGCCAGCAGGCCAAGAAGGGAGGGCCTCGGCACCGGGGAGCTGTTTTTT
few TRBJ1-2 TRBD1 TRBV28 CASSRTGPSYGYTF TGTGCCAGCAGTAGGACAGGGCCGTCCTATGGCTACACCTTC
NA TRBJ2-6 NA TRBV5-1 CASSPGERGSSGANVLTF TGCGCCAGCAGCCCTGGGGAGAGAGGGAGCTCTGGGGCCAACGTCCTGACTTTC
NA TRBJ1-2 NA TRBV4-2 CASSQDVWGRGYTF TGTGCCAGCAGCCAAGACGTGTGGGGGCGCGGCTACACCTTC
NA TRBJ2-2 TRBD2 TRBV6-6 CASAAAGGPGTGELFF TGTGCCAGCGCCGCAGCGGGAGGGCCCGGCACCGGGGAGCTGTTTTTT
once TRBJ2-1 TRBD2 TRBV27 CASSLRPVGLAGTEQFF TGTGCCAGCAGTTTACGTCCGGTAGGGCTAGCGGGAACTGAGCAGTTCTTC
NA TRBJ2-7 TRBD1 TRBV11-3 CASSPQGNEQYF TGTGCCAGCAGCCCACAGGGGAACGAGCAGTACTTC
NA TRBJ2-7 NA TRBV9 CASSDGSWGYEQYF TGTGCCAGCAGCGATGGAAGCTGGGGCTACGAGCAGTACTTC
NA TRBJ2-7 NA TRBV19 CASSITGLTPREQYF TGTGCCAGTAGTATTACCGGACTGACCCCCCGCGAGCAGTACTTC
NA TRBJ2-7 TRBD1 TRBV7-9 CASSPDRVSPLF TGTGCCAGCAGCCCCGACAGGGTTTCTCCTCTCTTC
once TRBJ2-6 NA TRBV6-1 CASSGANVLTF TGTGCCAGCTCTGGGGCCAACGTCCTGACTTTC
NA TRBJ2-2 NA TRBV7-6 CASSLDTGELFF TGTGCCAGCAGCTTAGATACCGGGGAGCTGTTTTTT
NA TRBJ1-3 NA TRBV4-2 CASSSQEYRDSGNTIYF TGTGCCAGCAGCTCCCAAGAATATCGAGACTCTGGAAACACCATATATTTT
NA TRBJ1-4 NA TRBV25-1 CASSERSKATNEKLFF TGTGCCAGCAGTGAACGCTCAAAAGCAACTAATGAAAAACTGTTTTTT
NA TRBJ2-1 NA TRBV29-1 CSVNPGSFSEQFF TGCAGCGTTAACCCGGGCTCCTTCAGTGAGCAGTTCTTC
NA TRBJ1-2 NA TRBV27 CASSLTGSSGYTF TGTGCCAGCAGTTTAACCGGGTCTTCTGGCTACACCTTC
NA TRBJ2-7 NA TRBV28 CASSPPPLPEQYF TGTGCCAGCAGTCCCCCCCCGTTGCCCGAGCAGTACTTC
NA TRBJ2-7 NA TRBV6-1 CASSDESGENYEQYF TGTGCCAGCAGCGATGAATCCGGGGAAAACTACGAGCAGTACTTC
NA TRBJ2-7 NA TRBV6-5 CASSYVRGSEQYF TGTGCCAGCAGTTACGTTAGGGGGAGCGAGCAGTACTTC
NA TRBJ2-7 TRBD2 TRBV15 CATSRDLVLAGAPSYEQYF TGTGCCACCAGCAGAGATCTTGTACTAGCGGGAGCTCCCTCCTACGAGCAGTACTTC
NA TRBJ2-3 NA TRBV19 CASGIGSTDTQYF TGTGCCAGTGGGATTGGGAGCACAGATACGCAGTATTTT
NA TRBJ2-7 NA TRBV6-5 CASSPLASYEQYF TGTGCCAGCAGCCCGCTGGCTTCCTACGAGCAGTACTTC
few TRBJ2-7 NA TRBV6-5 CASSYDSSSYEQYF TGTGCCAGCAGTTACGATTCCTCCTCCTACGAGCAGTACTTC
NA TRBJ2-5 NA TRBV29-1 CSARYGPQETQYF TGCAGCGCGAGGTATGGGCCCCAAGAGACCCAGTACTTC
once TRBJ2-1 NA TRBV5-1 CASSVDWGNEQFF TGCGCCAGCAGTGTGGATTGGGGCAATGAGCAGTTCTTC
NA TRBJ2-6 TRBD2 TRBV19 CASRSSGRPSGANVLTF TGTGCCAGTAGAAGTAGCGGGCGTCCTTCTGGGGCCAACGTCCTGACTTTC
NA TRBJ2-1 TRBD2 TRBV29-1 CSVSLGGLAGSYEQFF TGCAGCGTTTCTCTCGGAGGACTAGCGGGATCATATGAGCAGTTCTTC
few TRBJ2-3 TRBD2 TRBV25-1 CASRRTSGNTDTQYF TGTGCCAGTAGACGGACTAGCGGGAACACAGATACGCAGTATTTT
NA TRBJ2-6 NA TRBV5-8 CASRGGSGANVLTF TGTGCCAGCCGGGGCGGATCTGGGGCCAACGTCCTGACTTTC
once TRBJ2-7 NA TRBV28 CASSFGLLDEQYF TGTGCCAGCAGTTTTGGATTGTTGGACGAGCAGTACTTC
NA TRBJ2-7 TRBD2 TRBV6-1 CASSVASGRTYEQYF TGTGCCAGCAGTGTGGCTAGCGGGAGGACCTACGAGCAGTACTTC
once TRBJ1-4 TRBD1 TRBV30 CAWTTGVDEKLFF TGTGCCTGGACAACAGGGGTCGATGAAAAACTGTTTTTT
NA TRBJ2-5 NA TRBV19 CASSIFWAETQYF TGTGCCAGTAGTATTTTCTGGGCGGAGACCCAGTACTTC